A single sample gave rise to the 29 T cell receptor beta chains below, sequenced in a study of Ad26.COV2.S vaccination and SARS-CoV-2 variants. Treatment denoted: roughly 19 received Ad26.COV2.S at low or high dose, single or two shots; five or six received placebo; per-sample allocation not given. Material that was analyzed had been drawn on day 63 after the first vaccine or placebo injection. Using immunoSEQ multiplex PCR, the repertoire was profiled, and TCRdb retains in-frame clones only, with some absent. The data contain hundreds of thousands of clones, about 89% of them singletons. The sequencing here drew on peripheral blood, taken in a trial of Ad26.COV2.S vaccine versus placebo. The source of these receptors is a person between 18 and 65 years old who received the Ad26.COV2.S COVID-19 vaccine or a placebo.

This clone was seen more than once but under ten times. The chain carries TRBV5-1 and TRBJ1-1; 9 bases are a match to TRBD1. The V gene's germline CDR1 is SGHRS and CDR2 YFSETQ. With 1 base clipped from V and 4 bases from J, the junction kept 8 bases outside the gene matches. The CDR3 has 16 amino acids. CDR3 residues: CASSLTGGRSGTEAFF. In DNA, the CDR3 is TGCGCCAGCAGCTTGACAGGGGGCCGCTCGGGCACTGAAGCTTTCTTT. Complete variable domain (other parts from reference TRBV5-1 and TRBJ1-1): KAGVTQTPRYLIKTRGQQVTLSCSPISGHRSVSWYQQTPGQGLQFLFEYFSETQRNKGNFPGRFSGRQFSNSRSEMNVSTLELGDSALYLCASSLTGGRSGTEAFFGQGTRLTVV.

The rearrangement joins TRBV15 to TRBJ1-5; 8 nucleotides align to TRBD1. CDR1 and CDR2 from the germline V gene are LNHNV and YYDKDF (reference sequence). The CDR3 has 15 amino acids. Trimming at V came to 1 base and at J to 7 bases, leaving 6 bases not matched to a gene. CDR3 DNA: TGTGCCACCAGCAGAGTAACGACAGGGGAACAGCCCCAGCATTTT. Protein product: CATSRVTTGEQPQHF.

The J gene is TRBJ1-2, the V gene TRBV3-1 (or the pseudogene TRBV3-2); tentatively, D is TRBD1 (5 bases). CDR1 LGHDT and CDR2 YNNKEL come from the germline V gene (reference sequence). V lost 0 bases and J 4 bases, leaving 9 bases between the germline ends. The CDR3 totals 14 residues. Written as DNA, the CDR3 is TGTGCCAGCAGCCAAGAGAGGGGTACCTATGGCTACACCTTC. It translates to CASSQERGTYGYTF.

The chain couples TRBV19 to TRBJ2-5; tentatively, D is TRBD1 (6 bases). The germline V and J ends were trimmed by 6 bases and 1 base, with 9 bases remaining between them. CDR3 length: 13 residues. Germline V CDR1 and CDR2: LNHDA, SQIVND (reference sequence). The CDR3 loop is CASSMDSQETQYF. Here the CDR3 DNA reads TGTGCCAGTAGCATGGACAGCCAAGAGACCCAGTACTTC.

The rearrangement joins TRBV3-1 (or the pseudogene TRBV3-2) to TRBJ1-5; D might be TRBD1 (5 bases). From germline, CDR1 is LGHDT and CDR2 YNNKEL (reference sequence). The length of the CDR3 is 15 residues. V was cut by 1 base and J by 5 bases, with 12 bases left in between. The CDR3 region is CASSQGAGGDQPQHF. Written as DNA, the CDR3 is TGTGCCAGCAGCCAAGGAGCTGGGGGGGATCAGCCCCAGCATTTT.

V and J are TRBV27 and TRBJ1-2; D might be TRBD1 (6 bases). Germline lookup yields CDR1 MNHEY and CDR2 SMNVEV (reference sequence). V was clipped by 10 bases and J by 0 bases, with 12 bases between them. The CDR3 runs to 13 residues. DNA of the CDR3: TGTGCCACCTGGGACAAAGCTAACTATGGCTACACCTTC. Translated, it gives CATWDKANYGYTF.

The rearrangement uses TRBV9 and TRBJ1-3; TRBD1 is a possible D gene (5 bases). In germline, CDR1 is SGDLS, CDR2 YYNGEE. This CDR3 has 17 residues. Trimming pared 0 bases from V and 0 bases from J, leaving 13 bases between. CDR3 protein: CASSVAGPGTSGNTIYF. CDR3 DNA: TGTGCCAGCAGCGTAGCCGGCCCCGGGACCTCTGGAAACACCATATATTTT.

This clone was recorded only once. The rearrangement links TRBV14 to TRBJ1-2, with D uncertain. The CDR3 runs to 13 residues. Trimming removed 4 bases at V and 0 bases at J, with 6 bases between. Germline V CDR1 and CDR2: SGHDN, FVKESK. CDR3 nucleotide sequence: TGTGCCAGCAGCCCAGATACTAACTATGGCTACACCTTC. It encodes CASSPDTNYGYTF.

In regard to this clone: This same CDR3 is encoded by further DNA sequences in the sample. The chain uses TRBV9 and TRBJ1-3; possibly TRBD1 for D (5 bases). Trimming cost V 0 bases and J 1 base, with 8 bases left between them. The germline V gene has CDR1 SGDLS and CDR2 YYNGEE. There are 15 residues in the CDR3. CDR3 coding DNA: TGTGCCAGCAGCGTAGCGAGGGGTTCTGGAAACACCATATATTTT. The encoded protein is CASSVARGSGNTIYF.

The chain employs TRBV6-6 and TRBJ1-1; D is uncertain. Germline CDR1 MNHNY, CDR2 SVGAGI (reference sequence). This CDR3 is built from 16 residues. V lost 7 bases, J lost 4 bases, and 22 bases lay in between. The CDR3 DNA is TGTGCCAGCACCCTACCCTTTTCGGGGAGTCGCACTGAAGCTTTCTTT. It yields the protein CASTLPFSGSRTEAFF.

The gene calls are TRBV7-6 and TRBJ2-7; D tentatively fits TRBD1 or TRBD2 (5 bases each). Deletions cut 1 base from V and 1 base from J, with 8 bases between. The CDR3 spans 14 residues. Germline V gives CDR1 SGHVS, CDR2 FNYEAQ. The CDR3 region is CASSLGGASYEQYF. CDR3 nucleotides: TGTGCCAGCAGCTTAGGAGGGGCGTCCTACGAGCAGTACTTC.

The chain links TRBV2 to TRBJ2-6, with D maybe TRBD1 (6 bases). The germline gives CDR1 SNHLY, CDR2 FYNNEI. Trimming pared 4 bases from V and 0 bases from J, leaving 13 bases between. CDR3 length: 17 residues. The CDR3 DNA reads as TGTGCCAGCAGTGCTGACAGGCTGATCTCTGGGGCCAACGTCCTGACTTTC. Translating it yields CASSADRLISGANVLTF. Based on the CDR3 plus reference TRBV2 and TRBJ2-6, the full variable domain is EPEVTQTPSHQVTQMGQEVILRCVPISNHLYFYWYRQILGQKVEFLVSFYNNEISEKSEIFDDQFSVERPDGSNFTLKIRSTKLEDSAMYFCASSADRLISGANVLTFGAGSRLTVL.

The CDR3 nucleotides read TGCGCCAGCAGACTCTCACCGGACAGGGCAGAGGACTATGGCTACACCTTC. Amino acids: CASRLSPDRAEDYGYTF. The rearrangement joins TRBV5-1 to TRBJ1-2; TRBD1 agrees at 8 bases. V shed 5 bases, J shed 3 bases, and the junction held 15 bases outside the gene matches. This CDR3 region has 17 residues. Germline assignment: CDR1 SGHRS and CDR2 YFSETQ.

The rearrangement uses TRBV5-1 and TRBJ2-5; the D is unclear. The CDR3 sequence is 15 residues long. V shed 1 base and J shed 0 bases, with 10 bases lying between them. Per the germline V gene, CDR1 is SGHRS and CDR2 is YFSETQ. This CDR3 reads CASSLFFGDQETQYF. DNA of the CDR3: TGCGCCAGCAGCTTGTTTTTTGGGGACCAAGAGACCCAGTACTTC.

The CDR3 DNA reads TGTGCCAGCAGTGATATCTGGAAGACCCAGTACTTC. This translates into CASSDIWKTQYF. The genes are TRBV2 and TRBJ2-5; the D is unclear. The CDR3 is 12 amino acids. CDR1 and CDR2 from the germline V gene are SNHLY and FYNNEI. Trimming left V 3 bases short and J 6 bases short, with 8 bases between.

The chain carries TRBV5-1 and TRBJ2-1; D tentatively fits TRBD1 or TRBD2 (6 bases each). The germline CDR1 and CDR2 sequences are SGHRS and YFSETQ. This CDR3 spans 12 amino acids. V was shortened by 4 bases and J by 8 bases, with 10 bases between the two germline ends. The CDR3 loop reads CASSRRGDEQFF. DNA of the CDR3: TGCGCCAGCAGCCGGAGGGGGGATGAGCAGTTCTTC.

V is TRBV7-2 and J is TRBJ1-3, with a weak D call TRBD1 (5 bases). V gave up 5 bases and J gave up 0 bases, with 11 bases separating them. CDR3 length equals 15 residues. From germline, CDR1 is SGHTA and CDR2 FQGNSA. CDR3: CASSPGIFSGNTIYF. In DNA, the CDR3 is TGTGCCAGCAGCCCAGGGATCTTCTCTGGAAACACCATATATTTT.

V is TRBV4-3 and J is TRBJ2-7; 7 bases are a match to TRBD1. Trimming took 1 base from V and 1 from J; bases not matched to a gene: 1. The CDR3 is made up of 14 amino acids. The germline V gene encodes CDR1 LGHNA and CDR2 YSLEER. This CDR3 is CASSQAGQSYEQYF. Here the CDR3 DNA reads TGCGCCAGCAGCCAAGCGGGACAGTCCTACGAGCAGTACTTC.

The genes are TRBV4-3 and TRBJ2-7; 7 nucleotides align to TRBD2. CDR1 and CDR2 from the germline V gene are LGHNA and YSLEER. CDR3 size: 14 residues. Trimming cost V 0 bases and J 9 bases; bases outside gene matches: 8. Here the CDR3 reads CASSQEGWTRAQYF. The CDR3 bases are TGCGCCAGCAGCCAAGAGGGGTGGACTAGAGCGCAGTACTTC.

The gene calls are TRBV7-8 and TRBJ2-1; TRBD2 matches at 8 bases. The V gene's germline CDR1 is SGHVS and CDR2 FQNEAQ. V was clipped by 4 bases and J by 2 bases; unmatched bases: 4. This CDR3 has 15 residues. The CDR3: CASSSSGGPYNEQFF. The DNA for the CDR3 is TGTGCCAGCAGCTCGAGCGGGGGCCCCTACAATGAGCAGTTCTTC.

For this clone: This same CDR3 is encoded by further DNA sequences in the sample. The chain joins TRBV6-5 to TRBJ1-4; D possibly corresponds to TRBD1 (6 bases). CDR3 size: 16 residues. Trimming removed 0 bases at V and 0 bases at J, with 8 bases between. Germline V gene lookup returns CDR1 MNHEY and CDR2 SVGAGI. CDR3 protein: CASSYSGAATNEKLFF. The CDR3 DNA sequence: TGTGCCAGCAGTTACTCGGGGGCCGCAACTAATGAAAAACTGTTTTTT.

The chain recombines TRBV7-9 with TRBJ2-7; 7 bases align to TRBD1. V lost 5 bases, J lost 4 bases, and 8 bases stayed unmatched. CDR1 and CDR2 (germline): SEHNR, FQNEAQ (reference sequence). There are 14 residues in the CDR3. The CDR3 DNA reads TGTGCCAGCAGCCAGACAGGGTTCGGGTACGAGCAGTACTTC. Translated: CASSQTGFGYEQYF.

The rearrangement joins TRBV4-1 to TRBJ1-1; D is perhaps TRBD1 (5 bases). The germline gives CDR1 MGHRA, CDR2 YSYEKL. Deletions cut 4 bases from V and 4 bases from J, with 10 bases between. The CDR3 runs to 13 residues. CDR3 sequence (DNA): TGCGCCAGCAGCCTTGGGGGTGGCACTGAAGCTTTCTTT. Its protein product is CASSLGGGTEAFF.

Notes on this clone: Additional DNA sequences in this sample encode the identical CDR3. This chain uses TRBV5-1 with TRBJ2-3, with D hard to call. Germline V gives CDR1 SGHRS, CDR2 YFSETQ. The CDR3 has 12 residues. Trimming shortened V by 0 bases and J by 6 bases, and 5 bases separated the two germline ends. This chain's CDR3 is CASSLEGDTQYF. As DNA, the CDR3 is TGCGCCAGCAGCTTGGAAGGCGATACGCAGTATTTT.

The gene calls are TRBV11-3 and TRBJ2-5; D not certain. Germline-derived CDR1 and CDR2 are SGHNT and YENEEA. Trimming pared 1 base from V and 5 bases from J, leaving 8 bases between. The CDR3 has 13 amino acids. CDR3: CASSLGLQETQYF. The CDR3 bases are TGTGCCAGCAGCTTAGGTCTCCAGGAGACCCAGTACTTC.

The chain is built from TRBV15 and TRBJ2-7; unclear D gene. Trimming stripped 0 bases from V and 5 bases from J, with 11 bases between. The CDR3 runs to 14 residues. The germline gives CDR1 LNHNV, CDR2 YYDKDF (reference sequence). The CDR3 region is CATSRDPLDHEQYF. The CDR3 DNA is TGTGCCACCAGCAGAGATCCGCTAGACCACGAGCAGTACTTC.

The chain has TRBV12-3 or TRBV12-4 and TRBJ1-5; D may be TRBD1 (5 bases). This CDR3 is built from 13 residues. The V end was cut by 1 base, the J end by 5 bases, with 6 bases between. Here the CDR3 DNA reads TGTGCCAGCAGTTTAGAACAGGATCAGCCCCAGCATTTT. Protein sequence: CASSLEQDQPQHF.

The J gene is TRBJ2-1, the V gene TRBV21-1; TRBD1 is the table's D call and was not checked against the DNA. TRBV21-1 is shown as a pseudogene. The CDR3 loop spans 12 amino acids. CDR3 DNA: TGTGCCGGGCGCCTAAACAACAATGAGCAGTTCTTC. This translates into CAGRLNNNEQFF.

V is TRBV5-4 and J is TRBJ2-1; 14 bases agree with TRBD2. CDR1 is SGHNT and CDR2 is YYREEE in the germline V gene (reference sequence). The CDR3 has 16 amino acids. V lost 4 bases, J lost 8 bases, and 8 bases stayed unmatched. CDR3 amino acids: CASSVTGLAGVHEQFF. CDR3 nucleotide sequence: TGTGCCAGCAGCGTGACGGGACTAGCGGGAGTCCATGAGCAGTTCTTC.